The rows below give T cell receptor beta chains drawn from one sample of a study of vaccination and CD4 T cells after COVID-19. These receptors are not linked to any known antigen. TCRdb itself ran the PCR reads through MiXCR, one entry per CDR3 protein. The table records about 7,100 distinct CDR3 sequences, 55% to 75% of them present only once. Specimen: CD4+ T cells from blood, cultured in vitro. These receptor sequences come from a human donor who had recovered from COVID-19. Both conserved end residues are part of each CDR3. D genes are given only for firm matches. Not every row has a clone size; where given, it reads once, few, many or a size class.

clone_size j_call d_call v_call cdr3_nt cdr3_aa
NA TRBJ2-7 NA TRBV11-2 TGTGCCAGCAGCTCGTTCACCCGGTCGGGCTACGAGCAGTACTTC CASSSFTRSGYEQYF
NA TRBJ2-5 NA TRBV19 TGTGCCAGCAGAGGCAGGGCGGTCGAGACCCAGTACTTC CASRGRAVETQYF
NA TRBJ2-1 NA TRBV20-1 TGCAGTGCTAGTCAGGGGGGACAGCTTTTCTTC CSASQGGQLFF
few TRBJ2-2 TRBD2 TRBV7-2 TGTGCCAGCAGCTTAGATCCCCTAGCGGGAAACACCGGGGAGCTGTTTTTT CASSLDPLAGNTGELFF
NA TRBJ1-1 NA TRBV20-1 TGCAGTGCTAGTAGGGGGGGAAGGAAAGCTGAAGCTTTCTTT CSASRGGRKAEAFF
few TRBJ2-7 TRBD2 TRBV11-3 TGTGCCAGCAGCCCGGAAGGATGGGTAGCGGGAGGGTTCTCCTACGAGCAGTACTTC CASSPEGWVAGGFSYEQYF
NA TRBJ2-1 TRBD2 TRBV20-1 TGCAGTGCGCCCTCGGGCGGGAGCCCCTACAATGAGCAGTTCTTC CSAPSGGSPYNEQFF
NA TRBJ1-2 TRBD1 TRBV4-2 TGTGCCAGCAGCCCACCTGGGACAGGGCTTCACTACACCTTC CASSPPGTGLHYTF
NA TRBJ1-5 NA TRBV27 TGTGCCAGCAGTCCGCGTTGGGGGGGTTATCAGCCCCAGCATTTT CASSPRWGGYQPQHF
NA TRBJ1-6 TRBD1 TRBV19 TGTGCCAGTGGGGGACAGTATAATTCACCCCTCCACTTT CASGGQYNSPLHF
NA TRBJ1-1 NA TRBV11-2 TGTGCCAGCAGCTTAAGTCTGAACACTGAAGCTTTCTTT CASSLSLNTEAFF
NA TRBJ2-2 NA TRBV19 TGTGCCAGTAGTATATGGCTAACCGGGGAGCTGTTTTTT CASSIWLTGELFF
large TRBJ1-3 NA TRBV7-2 TGTGCCAGCAGCAGTCCAGTCTCTGGAAACACCATATATTTT CASSSPVSGNTIYF